This TCR beta chain stems from a study of blood T cell repertoires in COVID-19. For the study at large: In each case, the material was cDNA or gDNA derived from T cells, B-cell-depleted T cells, or PBMCs.

Per the germline V gene, CDR1 is LGHDT and CDR2 is YNNKEL (reference sequence). The CDR3 covers 14 residues. The V end lost 1 base, the J end lost 4 bases, and 11 bases lay between the germline ends. In the original analysis: Amplifying reference gene primers gave estimates of nucleated cell counts. Repertoires were generated with immunoSEQ multiplex PCR, while TCRdb's copy carries only in-frame clones and drops some. That table supplies the V and J calls and clone size; D and trimming were determined from the DNA. The sample lists approximately 160,000 clones, roughly 84% occurring once. The sample was peripheral blood. The sequence was obtained from a man between 60 and 75 years old who had recovered from COVID-19. The gene calls are TRBV3-1 (or the pseudogene TRBV3-2) and TRBJ2-7; D is ambiguous. For the CDR3, the DNA is TGTGCCAGCAGCCAAGGGCCCTTTGCTTACGAGCAGTACTTC. Protein: CASSQGPFAYEQYF.